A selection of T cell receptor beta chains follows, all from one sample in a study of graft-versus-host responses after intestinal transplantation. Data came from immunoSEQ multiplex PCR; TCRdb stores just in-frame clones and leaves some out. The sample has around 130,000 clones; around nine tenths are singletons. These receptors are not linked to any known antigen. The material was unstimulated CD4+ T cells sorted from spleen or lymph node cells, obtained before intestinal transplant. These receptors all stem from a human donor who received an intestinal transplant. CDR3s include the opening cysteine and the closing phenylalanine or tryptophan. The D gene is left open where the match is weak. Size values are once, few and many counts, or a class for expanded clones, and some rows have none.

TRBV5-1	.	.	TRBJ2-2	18	TGCGCCAGCAGCAGCCGACAGATAGCAAGCGTGAACACCGGGGAGCTGTTTTTT	CASSSRQIASVNTGELFF
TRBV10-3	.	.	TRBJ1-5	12	TGTGCCATCAGTGAGACTAGCGGACTCCAGCATTTT	CAISETSGLQHF
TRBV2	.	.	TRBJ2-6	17	TGTGCCAGCAGCCTTCTCAGGCTTAGCTCTGGGGCCAACGTCCTGACTTTC	CASSLLRLSSGANVLTF
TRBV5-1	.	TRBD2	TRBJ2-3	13	TGCGCCGGCCGGGACTACATCATGGATACGCAGTATTTT	CAGRDYIMDTQYF
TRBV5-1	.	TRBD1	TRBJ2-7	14	TGCGCCAGCAGCCTTGACAGGGCCTCCTACGAGCAGTACTTC	CASSLDRASYEQYF
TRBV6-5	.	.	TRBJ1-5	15	TGTGCCAGCAGCCCTATCCAACTAGGCAATCAGCCCCAGCATTTT	CASSPIQLGNQPQHF
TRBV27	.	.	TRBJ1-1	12	TGTGCCAGCAAGGGGGTGAACACTGAAGCTTTCTTT	CASKGVNTEAFF
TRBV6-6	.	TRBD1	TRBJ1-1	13	TGTGCCAGCAGAGACAGGGGCGACACTGAAGCTTTCTTT	CASRDRGDTEAFF
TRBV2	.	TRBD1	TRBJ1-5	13	TGTGCCAGCAGCCGACAGGGCGGTCAGCCCCAGCATTTT	CASSRQGGQPQHF
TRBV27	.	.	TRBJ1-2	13	TGTGCCAGCAGTTTACAGGGAAGCTATGGCTACACCTTC	CASSLQGSYGYTF
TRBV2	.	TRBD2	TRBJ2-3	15	TGTGCCAGCAGTTGGAGCGGGGGGGCCGTAGATACGCAGTATTTT	CASSWSGGAVDTQYF
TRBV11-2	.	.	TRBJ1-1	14	TGTGCCAGCAGCGTCCTGGAGGGGAGTACTGAAGCTTTCTTT	CASSVLEGSTEAFF
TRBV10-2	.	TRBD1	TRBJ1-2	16	TGCGCCAGCAGAGAGACAGGGTTGAGGACTAACTATGGCTACACCTTC	CASRETGLRTNYGYTF
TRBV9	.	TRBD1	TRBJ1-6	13	TGTGCCAGCAGCTCCCGGGACAGGGCACCCCTCCACTTT	CASSSRDRAPLHF
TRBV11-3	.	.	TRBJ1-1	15	TGTGCCAGCAAGAAAGGACGGGGTGAGGACACTGAAGCTTTCTTT	CASKKGRGEDTEAFF
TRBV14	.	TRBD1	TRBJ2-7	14	TGTGCCAGCAGCCAAAGGACAGGGGACTACGAGCAGTACTTC	CASSQRTGDYEQYF
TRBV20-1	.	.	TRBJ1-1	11	TGCAGTGCTAGAGCCGGGACTGAAGCTTTCTTT	CSARAGTEAFF
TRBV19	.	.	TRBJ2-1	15	TGTGCCAGTACCAGTCCTGGGCAACCTTACAATGAGCAGTTCTTC	CASTSPGQPYNEQFF
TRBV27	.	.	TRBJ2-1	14	TGTGCCAGCAGTTTATCGGGGGGGCGCGATGAGCAGTTCTTC	CASSLSGGRDEQFF
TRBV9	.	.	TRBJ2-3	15	TGTGCCAGCAGCCGAGGGGGGGGCCTGATAGATACGCAGTATTTT	CASSRGGGLIDTQYF
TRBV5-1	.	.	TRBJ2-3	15	TGCGCCAGCAGCCCGGTCGGGGGGCAGGCAGATACGCAGTATTTT	CASSPVGGQADTQYF
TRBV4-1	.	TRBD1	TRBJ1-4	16	TGCGCCAGCAGCCAAGGGACAGGGGGAGGATGGGAAAAACTGTTTTTT	CASSQGTGGGWEKLFF
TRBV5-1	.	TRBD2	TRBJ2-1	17	TGCGCCAGCAGCCTACAACCCGGCGGGGGGCCCTACAATGAGCAGTTCTTC	CASSLQPGGGPYNEQFF
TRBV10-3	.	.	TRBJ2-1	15	TGTGCCATCAGTCCCCAGCGGCATTACTACAATGAGCAGTTCTTC	CAISPQRHYYNEQFF
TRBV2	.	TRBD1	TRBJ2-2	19	TGTGCCAGCAGTGACCCCCTTTGGGCCGGGACAGGGGGTACCGGGGAGCTGTTTTTT	CASSDPLWAGTGGTGELFF
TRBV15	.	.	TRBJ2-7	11	TGTGCCACCAGCAGAGAATCGGGACTGTACTTC	CATSRESGLYF
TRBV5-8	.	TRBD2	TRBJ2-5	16	TGTGCCAGCAGCTCGGGGGGGGTCAATGGAGTGGAGACCCAGTACTTC	CASSSGGVNGVETQYF
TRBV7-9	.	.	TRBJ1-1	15	TGTGCCAGCAGCTTAGCAGGGCACATGAACACTGAAGCTTTCTTT	CASSLAGHMNTEAFF
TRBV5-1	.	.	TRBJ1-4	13	TGCGCCAGCAGCCCCGGACAGAATGAAAAACTGTTTTTT	CASSPGQNEKLFF
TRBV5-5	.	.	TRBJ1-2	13	TGTGCCAGCAGCTTGGACAGGGCTAGAGGCTACACCTTC	CASSLDRARGYTF
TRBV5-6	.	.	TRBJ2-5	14	TGTGCCAGCAGCCCGCTCGACGGACGGGAGACCCAGTACTTC	CASSPLDGRETQYF
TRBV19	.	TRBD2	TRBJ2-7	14	TGTGCCAGTAAGGAAGCGGGGCCAATCTACGAGCAGTACTTC	CASKEAGPIYEQYF
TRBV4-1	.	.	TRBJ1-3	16	TGCGCCAGCAGCCATATCGGACGTCGCTCTGGAAACACCATATATTTT	CASSHIGRRSGNTIYF
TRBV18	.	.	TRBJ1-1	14	TGTGCCAGCTCACCACGGTCTTTGAACACTGAAGCTTTCTTT	CASSPRSLNTEAFF
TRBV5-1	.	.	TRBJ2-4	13	TGCGCCAGCAGCTTGGGGACAGAAAACATTCAGTACTTC	CASSLGTENIQYF
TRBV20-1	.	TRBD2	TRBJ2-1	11	TGCAGTGCGAGCGGGACTGGGCAGGCGTTCTTC	CSASGTGQAFF
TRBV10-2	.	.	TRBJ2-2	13	TGCGCCAGCAGTGAGATCAGCACCGGGGAGCTGTTTTTT	CASSEISTGELFF
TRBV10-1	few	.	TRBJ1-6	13	TGCGCCAGCAGTGAGTCGGGCGGCTCACCCCTCCACTTT	CASSESGGSPLHF
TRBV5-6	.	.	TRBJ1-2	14	TGTGCCAGCATCCAACGTTTTAGAGGGGCCGATAACACCTTC	CASIQRFRGADNTF
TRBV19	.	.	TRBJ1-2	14	TGTGCCAGTAGTATAGTAGGGGGGCGGGCCGGCTACACCTTC	CASSIVGGRAGYTF
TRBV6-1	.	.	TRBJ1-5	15	TGTGCCAGCATCCCCAATGGGTTCGATCGCCAGCCCCAGCATTTT	CASIPNGFDRQPQHF
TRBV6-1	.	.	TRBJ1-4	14	TGTGCCAGCACGGCGCCGGGGTATTACGAAAAACTGTTTTTT	CASTAPGYYEKLFF
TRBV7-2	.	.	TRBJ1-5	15	TGTGCCAGCAGCTTAGGGGTAATGGTCAATCAGCCCCAGCATTTT	CASSLGVMVNQPQHF
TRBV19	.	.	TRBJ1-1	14	TGTGCCAGCCACACCGACAGAGTGAACACTGAAGCTTTCTTT	CASHTDRVNTEAFF
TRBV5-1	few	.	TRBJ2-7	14	TGCGCCAGCAGCTTATGGTCCTCCTCCTACGAGCAGTACTTC	CASSLWSSSYEQYF
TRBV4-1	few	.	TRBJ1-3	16	TGCGCCAGCAGCCAAGGGAGTCGGACTCGTGGAAACACCATATATTTT	CASSQGSRTRGNTIYF
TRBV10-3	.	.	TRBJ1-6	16	TGTGCCATCAGTGAGTCGTCGCTACGGGATAATTCACCCCTCCACTTT	CAISESSLRDNSPLHF